This note documents a single T cell receptor beta chain sequence. Its antigen is still unknown. The input lacks base qualities; no much larger clone sits a single base away. This entry comes from a study of cytomegalovirus exposure and HLA in healthy donors (dated by TCRdb to about 2017). With respect to the entire study: According to a later analysis, the 120 or so validation repertoires were produced on the same platform as the 666 repertoires of the first cohort. Along with the approximately 620-subject first cohort, a separate validation cohort of around 120 different subjects was used. The study combined high-throughput TCR immunosequencing, statistical association of individual TCRs with disease status, and machine learning to predict cytomegalovirus infection status. The study aimed to test whether cataloging public T cell receptors could reveal signatures of past pathogen exposure. The full study reports these points: It was suggested by the authors that the approach could potentially be generalized to other disease states and immunological phenotypes. The classifier was reported to diagnose cytomegalovirus status with high specificity and sensitivity in both the original and validation cohorts. Of the cluster scores, 85% to 95% were above 0 in a later analysis, which found that TCRs clustered in the first cohort also tended to co-occur in the 95 to 150 validation repertoires. A few of the identified cytomegalovirus-associated TCR beta chains were confirmed in vitro to be specific for cytomegalovirus antigens. Most TCR sequences were observed very rarely across donors, whereas some public TCRs were present in many individuals. In the study, around 160 TCR beta chains were listed as associated with cytomegalovirus. All 120 or so repertoires were used to score co-occurrence in the validation cohort in a later analysis, because that analysis had no HLA typing for the cohort.

The germline V gene sets CDR1 to SGDLS and CDR2 to YYNGEE. The CDR3 runs 15 amino acids, cysteine and phenylalanine included. This entry keeps only the CDR3 DNA: 45 bases, framed from base 1. Compared with germline, V lacks 3 bases and J lacks 6 bases; bases without a gene match: 3. The donors were included in the validation cohort of approximately 130 subjects, a group kept apart from the roughly 690-subject first cohort. To prepare the library, the immunoSEQ multiplex PCR assay was applied. As for the authors' bioinformatics: A statistical classification framework was built to diagnose cytomegalovirus status from the catalog of TCR beta chain sequences. TCRdb carries this immuneACCESS record with in-frame sequences only. Its versions omit some clonotypes, under half of them owing to an unresolved V gene in the studies checked, with the rest unexplained. V and J calls and clone size are given by that table; D and trimming were obtained from the DNA. This sample comprises about 56,000 clones, around nine tenths of them detected only once. In total, the top ten clones hold about 1% of the sample.

Sequencing was done on a sample of PBMCs. The chain is assembled from TRBV9 and TRBJ2-1, with 13 bases in between that match TRBD2. This clonotype was obtained from a man younger than 30 in good health and CMV-seronegative. The bases read TGTGCCAGCAGCGGAGGACTAGCGGGGGCCAATGAGCAGTTCTTC. The encoded protein is CASSGGLAGANEQFF. Where the CDR3 stops, the reference TRBV9 and TRBJ2-1 genes take over; the full variable domain is DSGVTQTPKHLITATGQRVTLRCSPRSGDLSVYWYQQSLDQGLQFLIQYYNGEERAKGNILERFSAQQFPDLHSELNLSSLELGDSALYFCASSGGLAGANEQFFGPGTRLTVL.